This T cell receptor (beta chain) was sequenced in a study of lymphopenia after photon versus proton radiotherapy (dated by TCRdb to about 2019). Turning to the overall study: The study compared the immunological effects of photon versus proton radiation therapy in patients with gastrointestinal tumors who developed high-grade lymphopenia. The study was designed to characterize how the impact on the immune system differs between the two radiation modalities. The 20 or so patients in the cohort had gastrointestinal tumors, were treated with either photon or proton therapy, and subsequently developed lymphopenia.

Notes on this clone: The antigen it binds to is not known. Base quality data are lacking; no much larger clone is found one base away.

Library method: the immunoSEQ multiplex PCR assay. Deep sequencing of rearranged TCR beta loci, alongside multiparametric flow cytometry, was used to profile T cell repertoires. Here the immuneACCESS table is served through TCRdb, limited to in-frame sequences with V and J called. Missing clones are a known gap in these copies; in checked studies unresolved V genes cover under half, and the rest lacks a known reason. The table for this sample lists tens of thousands of clones; about 82% of them were counted only once. The ten biggest clones cover approximately 10% of the sample. On the study overall, not on this receptor specifically: The survival association was assessed only in patients who died, and the authors presented better survival with proton therapy as a possibility rather than a demonstrated result. During treatment, patients who received proton therapy stayed relatively stable, whereas patients who received photon therapy lost naive T cells and TCR diversity and gained effector/memory populations. Across the cohort, a larger post-nadir drop in TCR diversity was inversely correlated with overall survival time among patients who died. Once the lymphocyte count had reached its nadir, the repertoires of photon-treated patients showed oligoclonal expansion, particularly of CD8+ Temra cells, and this expansion drove the decline in diversity.

The CDR3 numbers 14 residues from cysteine through phenylalanine. Of all the DNA, just the CDR3 is kept, 42 bases in frame from base 1. CDR1 and CDR2 (ENHRY, SYGVKD) derive from the germline V gene. V is clipped by 3 bases and J by 2 bases, and the sequence between their germline boundaries is 11 bases long. The V and J genes are TRBV10-3 and TRBJ2-7; the D gene is perhaps TRBD2, from 6 matching bases. This TCR came from a woman in her 70s with pancreatic cancer. Some clones in this sample may be carry-over from other donors' samples. This sample comprised peripheral blood, obtained from a patient treated with proton-based radiotherapy. The DNA sequence is given as TGTGCCATCAGTGAAAGTGGGGGGACCTACGAGCAGTACTTC. This encodes CAISESGGTYEQYF.